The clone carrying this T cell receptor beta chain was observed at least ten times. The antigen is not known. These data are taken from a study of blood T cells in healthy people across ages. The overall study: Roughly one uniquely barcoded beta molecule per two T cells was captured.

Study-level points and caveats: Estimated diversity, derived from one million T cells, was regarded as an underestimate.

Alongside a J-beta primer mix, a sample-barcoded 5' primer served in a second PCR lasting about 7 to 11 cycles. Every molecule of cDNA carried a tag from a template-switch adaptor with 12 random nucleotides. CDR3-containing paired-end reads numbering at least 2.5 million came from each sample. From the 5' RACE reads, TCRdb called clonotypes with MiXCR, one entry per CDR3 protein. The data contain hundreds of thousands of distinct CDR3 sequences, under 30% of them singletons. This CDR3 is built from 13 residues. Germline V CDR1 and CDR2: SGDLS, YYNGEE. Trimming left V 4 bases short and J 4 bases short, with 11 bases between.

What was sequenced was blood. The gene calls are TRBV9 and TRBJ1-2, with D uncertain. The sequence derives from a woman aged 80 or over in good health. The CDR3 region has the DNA TGTGCCAGCAGCCCAAAGGAAGGCTATGGCTACACCTTC. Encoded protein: CASSPKEGYGYTF.